Sequencing of this T cell receptor beta chain was carried out in a study of early T cells in non-severe SARS-CoV-2 infection. V lost 0 bases and J lost 10, with 16 bases in between. This CDR3 contains 16 residues. The germline CDR1 and CDR2 sequences are MGHRA and YSYEKL. Attachment of unique molecular identifiers to individual cDNA molecules was performed. From the 5' RACE reads, TCRdb called clonotypes with MiXCR, one entry per CDR3 protein. In the table there are tens of thousands of distinct CDR3 sequences, 4.6% of which are singletons. Ten or more counts support this clonotype. This rearrangement joins TRBV4-1 to TRBJ1-6; unclear D gene. This TCR came from an adult who was a healthcare worker with PCR-confirmed SARS-CoV-2 infection or an uninfected control (not recorded which). Sequencing used whole blood, obtained at baseline. The CDR3: CASSQDRVRGGSPLHF. The DNA of the CDR3 is TGCGCCAGCAGCCAAGATCGGGTCAGAGGAGGCTCACCCCTCCACTTT.